Given below is one T cell receptor (beta chain) in context. Study processing details: Amplification of reference gene primers was used by the study to estimate nucleated cell counts. Data came from immunoSEQ multiplex PCR; TCRdb stores just in-frame clones and leaves some out. V, J and clone size derive from that table, while D and trimming were established from the DNA sequence. Among approximately 270,000 clones listed, around nine tenths were seen once. These data originate in a study of blood T cell repertoires in COVID-19. For the study at large: In each case, the material was cDNA or gDNA derived from T cells, B-cell-depleted T cells, or PBMCs.

The V gene end was trimmed by 2 bases and the J gene end by 1 base; junction bases not matched to a gene: 14. Per germline, CDR1 MGHRA and CDR2 YSYEKL. This CDR3 comprises 19 residues. This receptor was taken from a man older than 75 with acute or convalescent COVID-19. What was sequenced was peripheral blood. The V gene is TRBV4-1, the J gene TRBJ2-5; the match to TRBD2 covers 9 bases. The CDR3 is CASSQRFQIGGRAQETQYF. As DNA, the CDR3 is TGCGCCAGCAGCCAACGATTTCAGATTGGCGGGAGGGCCCAAGAGACCCAGTACTTC.